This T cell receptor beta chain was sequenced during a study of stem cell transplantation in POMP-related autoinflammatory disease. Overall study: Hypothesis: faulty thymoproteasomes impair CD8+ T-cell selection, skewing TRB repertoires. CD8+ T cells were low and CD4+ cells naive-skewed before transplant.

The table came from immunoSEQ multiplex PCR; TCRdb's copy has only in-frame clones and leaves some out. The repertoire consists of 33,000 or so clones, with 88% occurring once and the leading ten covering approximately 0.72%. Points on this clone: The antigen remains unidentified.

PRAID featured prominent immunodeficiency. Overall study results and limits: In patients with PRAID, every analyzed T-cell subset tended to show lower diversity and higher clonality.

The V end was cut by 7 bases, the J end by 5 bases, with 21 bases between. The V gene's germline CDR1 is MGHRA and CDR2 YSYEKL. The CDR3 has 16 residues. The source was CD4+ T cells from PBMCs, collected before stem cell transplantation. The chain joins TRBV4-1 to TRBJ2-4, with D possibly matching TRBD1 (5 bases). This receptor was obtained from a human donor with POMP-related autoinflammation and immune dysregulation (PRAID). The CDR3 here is CASIVQGSPLENIQYF. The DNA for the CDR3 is TGCGCCAGCATTGTTCAGGGCTCCCCCTTGGAAAACATTCAGTACTTC.